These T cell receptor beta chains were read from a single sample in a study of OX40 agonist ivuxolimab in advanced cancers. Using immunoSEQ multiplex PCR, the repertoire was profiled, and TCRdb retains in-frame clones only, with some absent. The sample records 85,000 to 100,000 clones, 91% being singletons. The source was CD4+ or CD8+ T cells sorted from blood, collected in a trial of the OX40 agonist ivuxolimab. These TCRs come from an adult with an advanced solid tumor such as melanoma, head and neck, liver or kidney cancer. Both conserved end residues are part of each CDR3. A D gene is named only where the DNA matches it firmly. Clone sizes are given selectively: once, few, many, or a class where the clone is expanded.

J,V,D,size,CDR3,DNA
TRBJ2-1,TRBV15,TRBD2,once,CATSRVTSGRGYGNEQFF,TGTGCCACCAGCAGAGTGACTAGCGGGAGGGGATACGGGAATGAGCAGTTCTTC
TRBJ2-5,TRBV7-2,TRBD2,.,CASSPGLAGASQETQYF,TGTGCCAGCAGCCCCGGACTAGCGGGAGCCAGCCAAGAGACCCAGTACTTC
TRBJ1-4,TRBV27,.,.,CASSLSSQGHLEKLFF,TGTGCCAGCAGTTTGTCGTCGCAGGGACATTTAGAAAAACTGTTTTTT
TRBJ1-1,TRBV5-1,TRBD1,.,CASSSGGTVTEAFF,TGCGCCAGCAGCTCAGGGGGTACGGTCACTGAAGCTTTCTTT
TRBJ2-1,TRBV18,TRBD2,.,CASSPGTSGPYNEQFF,TGTGCCAGCTCACCCGGGACTAGCGGGCCCTACAATGAGCAGTTCTTC
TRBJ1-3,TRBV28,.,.,CASSLILGVVSGNTIYF,TGTGCCAGCAGTTTAATTCTGGGAGTGGTCTCTGGAAACACCATATATTTT
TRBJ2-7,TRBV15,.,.,CATSDHSGKTYEQYF,TGTGCCACCAGCGATCATTCGGGAAAAACCTACGAGCAGTACTTC
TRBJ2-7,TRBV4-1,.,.,CASSQDVRQSYEQYF,TGCGCCAGCAGCCAAGATGTCCGACAAAGCTACGAGCAGTACTTC
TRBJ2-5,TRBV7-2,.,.,CASSLLSETQYF,TGTGCCAGCAGCTTACTTTCTGAGACCCAGTACTTC
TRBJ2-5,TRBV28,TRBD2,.,CASSEALAGVKETQYF,TGTGCCAGCAGCGAAGCACTAGCGGGAGTGAAAGAGACCCAGTACTTC
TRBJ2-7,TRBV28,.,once,CASSSIPQREQQYF,TGTGCCAGCAGCTCTATACCCCAAAGGGAGCAGCAGTACTTC
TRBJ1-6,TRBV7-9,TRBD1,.,CASSLYGGTAASF,TGTGCCAGCAGCTTATATGGTGGGACAGCCGCATCATTT
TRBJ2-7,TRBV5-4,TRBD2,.,CASSTGLAGAYEQYF,TGTGCCAGCAGCACGGGACTAGCGGGGGCCTACGAGCAGTACTTC
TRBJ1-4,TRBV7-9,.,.,CASSFWDQNEKLFF,TGTGCCAGCAGCTTTTGGGACCAGAATGAAAAACTGTTTTTT
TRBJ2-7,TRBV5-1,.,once,CASSSSSYEQYF,TGCGCCAGCAGCTCAAGCTCCTACGAGCAGTACTTC
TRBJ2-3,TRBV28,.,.,CASSLSGRTSTDTQYF,TGTGCCAGCAGTTTATCGGGCCGGACTAGCACAGATACGCAGTATTTT
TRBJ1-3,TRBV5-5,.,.,CASSLLLGPGPGNTIYF,TGTGCCAGCAGCTTGTTGCTGGGGCCAGGACCAGGAAACACCATATATTTT
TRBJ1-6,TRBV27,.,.,CASSPRRTADSPLHF,TGTGCCAGCTCCCCTCGGAGGACAGCTGATTCACCCCTCCACTTT
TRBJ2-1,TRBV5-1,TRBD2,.,CASSATGLAGGKEQFF,TGCGCCAGCAGCGCGACCGGACTAGCGGGAGGAAAGGAGCAGTTCTTC
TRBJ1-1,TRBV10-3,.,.,CAISERQGGEGTEAFF,TGTGCCATCAGCGAACGACAAGGGGGGGAGGGCACTGAAGCTTTCTTT
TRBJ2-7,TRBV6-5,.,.,CASREGSYEQYF,TGTGCCAGCAGGGAGGGCTCCTACGAGCAGTACTTC
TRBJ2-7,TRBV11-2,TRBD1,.,CASSLDRDRGYEQYF,TGTGCCAGCAGCTTAGACCGGGACAGGGGCTACGAGCAGTACTTC
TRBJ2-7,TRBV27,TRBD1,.,CASSTIGTVYEQYF,TGTGCCAGCAGTACCATCGGGACAGTCTACGAGCAGTACTTC
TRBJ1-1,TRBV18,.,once,CASSQGGNTEAFF,TGTGCCAGCTCACAGGGGGGGAACACTGAAGCTTTCTTT
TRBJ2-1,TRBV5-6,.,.,CASSSGWDEQFF,TGTGCCAGCAGCTCAGGCTGGGATGAGCAGTTCTTC
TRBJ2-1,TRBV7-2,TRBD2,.,CASSPVAGEIEQFF,TGTGCCAGCAGCCCGGTAGCGGGAGAAATTGAGCAGTTCTTC
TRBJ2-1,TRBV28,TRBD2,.,CASSFHQLAGYSYNEQFF,TGTGCCAGCAGTTTCCACCAGCTAGCGGGGTACTCCTACAATGAGCAGTTCTTC
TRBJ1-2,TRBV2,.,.,CASSLGAGRNQILYGYTF,TGTGCCAGCAGTCTGGGGGCGGGGAGGAACCAGATATTATATGGCTACACCTTC
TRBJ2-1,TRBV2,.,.,CASRLDGPHNEQFF,TGTGCCAGCAGATTGGACGGCCCTCACAATGAGCAGTTCTTC
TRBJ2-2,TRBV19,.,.,CASSFGGVTGELFF,TGTGCCAGTAGCTTCGGCGGGGTCACCGGGGAGCTGTTTTTT
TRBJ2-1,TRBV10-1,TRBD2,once,CASSEASGSRNEQFF,TGCGCCAGCAGTGAAGCTAGCGGGAGTAGGAATGAGCAGTTCTTC
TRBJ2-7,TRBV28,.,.,CASSLFRNSREQYF,TGTGCCAGCAGTTTATTTAGGAACTCCCGGGAGCAGTACTTC
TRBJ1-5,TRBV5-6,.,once,CASSFFTAYSNQPQHF,TGTGCCAGCAGCTTCTTCACGGCTTATAGCAATCAGCCCCAGCATTTT
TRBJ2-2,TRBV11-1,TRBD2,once,CASSYGLAGGPTGELFF,TGTGCCAGCTCCTATGGACTAGCGGGAGGGCCCACCGGGGAGCTGTTTTTT
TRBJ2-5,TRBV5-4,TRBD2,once,CASSFSSGSRETQYF,TGTGCCAGCAGCTTTTCTAGCGGGAGTCGGGAGACCCAGTACTTC
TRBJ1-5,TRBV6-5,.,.,CASSYGVFMPQHF,TGTGCCAGCAGTTACGGGGTTTTCATGCCCCAGCATTTT
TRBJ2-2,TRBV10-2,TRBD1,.,CASNRGVAGELFF,TGCGCCAGCAACAGGGGGGTGGCCGGGGAGCTGTTTTTT
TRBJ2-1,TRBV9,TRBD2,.,CASSGRLAGPNEQFF,TGTGCCAGCAGCGGGAGACTAGCGGGACCTAATGAGCAGTTCTTC
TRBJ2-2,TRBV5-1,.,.,CASSLRAPFTGELFF,TGCGCCAGCAGCCTCCGGGCCCCTTTCACCGGGGAGCTGTTTTTT
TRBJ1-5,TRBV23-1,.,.,CASSQPRSGNQPQHF,TGCGCCAGCAGTCAACCCAGGTCCGGCAATCAGCCCCAGCATTTT
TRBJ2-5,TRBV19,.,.,CASSTVSGETQYF,TGTGCCAGTAGTACCGTCAGTGGAGAGACCCAGTACTTC
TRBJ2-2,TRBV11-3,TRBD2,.,CASSLVTGGPGELFF,TGTGCCAGCAGCTTAGTTACGGGAGGTCCCGGGGAGCTGTTTTTT
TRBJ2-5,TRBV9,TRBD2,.,CASSVGGSGVQETQYF,TGTGCCAGCAGCGTGGGAGGGAGCGGGGTACAAGAGACCCAGTACTTC
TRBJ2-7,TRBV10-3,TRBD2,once,CAIRGAGTSGRWSF,TGTGCCATCAGGGGTGCGGGGACTAGCGGGAGATGGTCCTTC
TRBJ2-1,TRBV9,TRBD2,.,CASSVGGGGSYNEQFF,TGTGCCAGCAGCGTCGGGGGGGGCGGATCCTACAATGAGCAGTTCTTC
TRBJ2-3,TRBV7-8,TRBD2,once,CASSSSGSVYTQYF,TGTGCCAGCAGCTCTAGCGGGAGCGTCTATACGCAGTATTTT
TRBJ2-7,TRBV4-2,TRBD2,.,CASSQDLAGEQYF,TGTGCCAGCAGCCAAGACCTAGCGGGGGAGCAGTACTTC
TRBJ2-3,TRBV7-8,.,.,CASSHTDTQYF,TGTGCCAGCAGCCACACAGATACGCAGTATTTT
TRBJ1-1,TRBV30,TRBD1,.,CAGTRGVTEAFF,TGTGCCGGGACCAGGGGGGTGACTGAAGCTTTCTTT
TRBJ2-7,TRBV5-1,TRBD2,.,CASSLAGGTRTEQYF,TGCGCCAGCAGCTTGGCGGGAGGAACCCGCACGGAGCAGTACTTC
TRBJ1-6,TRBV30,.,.,CAWSKAQDNSPLHF,TGTGCCTGGAGTAAGGCACAGGATAATTCACCCCTCCACTTT
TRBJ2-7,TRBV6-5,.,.,CASSLGRPDSYEQYF,TGTGCCAGCAGTTTGGGACGACCCGACTCCTACGAGCAGTACTTC
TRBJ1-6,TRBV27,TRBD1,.,CASSTSGGSNSPLHF,TGTGCCAGCAGTACCTCAGGGGGTTCTAATTCACCCCTCCACTTT
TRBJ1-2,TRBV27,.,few,CASSGAGLIYGYTF,TGTGCCAGCAGTGGGGCAGGGCTTATCTATGGCTACACCTTC
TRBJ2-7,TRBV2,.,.,CASKGGATKSYEQYF,TGTGCCAGCAAGGGCGGGGCCACAAAGTCCTACGAGCAGTACTTC